The present TCR beta chain was sequenced within a study of OX40 agonist ivuxolimab in advanced cancers. The study, taken as a whole, reports: More expanded clones were found, on average, in CD8+ than in CD4+ T cells.

V lost 5 bases to trimming and J lost 8 bases, with 17 bases between them. CDR1 and CDR2 from the germline V gene are SGDLS and YYNGEE. The CDR3 contains 14 residues. Using immunoSEQ multiplex PCR, the repertoire was profiled, and TCRdb retains in-frame clones only, with some absent. The table shows 65,000 to 95,000 clones, with 80% to 90% occurring only once. With regard to this clone: Its specificity is not known.

The V gene is TRBV9, the J gene TRBJ2-1; D perhaps matches TRBD1 (5 bases). The TCR comes from an adult with an advanced solid tumor such as melanoma, head and neck, liver or kidney cancer. Sample: CD4+ or CD8+ T cells sorted from blood, taken in a trial of the OX40 agonist ivuxolimab. CDR3 DNA sequence: TGTGCCAGCAGAGGGGCAGGCCCTGGGGATGAGCAGTTCTTC. As protein: CASRGAGPGDEQFF. Filled out from reference TRBV9 and TRBJ2-1, the complete variable domain reads DSGVTQTPKHLITATGQRVTLRCSPRSGDLSVYWYQQSLDQGLQFLIQYYNGEERAKGNILERFSAQQFPDLHSELNLSSLELGDSALYFCASRGAGPGDEQFFGPGTRLTVL.